This TCR beta chain was documented in a study of blood T cell repertoires in COVID-19. Looking at the study overall: Sites in the United States, Italy and Spain provided acute and convalescent COVID-19 samples. T cells, B-cell-depleted T cells, or PBMCs supplied cDNA or gDNA.

V was pared by 1 base and J by 0 bases, with 13 bases between. CDR1 is SGHVS and CDR2 is FQNEAQ in the germline V gene. The CDR3 loop spans 16 amino acids. Patients of the Seattle cohort, enrolled during active infection, were followed longitudinally. In the source study's methods: The authors estimated nucleated cell counts from reference gene primer amplification. Only in-frame clones appear in the TCRdb table, and some are missing; sequencing was by immunoSEQ multiplex PCR. Clonal size and the V and J genes are those of that table, whereas D and trimming came from the DNA. The repertoire holds 89,000 or so clones, with around 89% as singletons.

V and J are TRBV7-8 and TRBJ2-7; D may be TRBD2 (7 bases). This TCR was sampled from a man aged 45-60 years with COVID-19, enrolled during active disease. The source material was peripheral blood. CDR3 in amino acids: CASSLVRGAFSYEQYF. The DNA for the CDR3 is TGTGCCAGCAGCTTAGTTCGGGGGGCCTTCTCCTACGAGCAGTACTTC.